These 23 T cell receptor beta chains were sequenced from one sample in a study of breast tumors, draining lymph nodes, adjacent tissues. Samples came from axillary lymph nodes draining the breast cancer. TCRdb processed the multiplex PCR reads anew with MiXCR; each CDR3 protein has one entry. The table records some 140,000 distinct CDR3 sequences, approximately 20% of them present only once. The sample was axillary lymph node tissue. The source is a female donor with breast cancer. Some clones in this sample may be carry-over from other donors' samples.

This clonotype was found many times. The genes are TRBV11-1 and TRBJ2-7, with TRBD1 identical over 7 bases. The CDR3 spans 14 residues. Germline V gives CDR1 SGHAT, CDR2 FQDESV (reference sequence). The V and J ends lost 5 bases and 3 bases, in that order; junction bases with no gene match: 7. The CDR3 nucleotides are TGTGCCAGCAGCAGGACAGGACGGGGCTACGAGCAGTACTTC. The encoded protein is CASSRTGRGYEQYF.

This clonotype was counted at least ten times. As DNA, the CDR3 is TGTGCCAGCAGCCAAGAAAGTGGTGAGCAGTTCTTC. Translated: CASSQESGEQFF. The rearrangement uses TRBV3-1 and TRBJ2-1; D not resolved. V shed 0 bases and J shed 9 bases, with 6 bases lying between them. Germline CDR1 and CDR2: LGHDT and YNNKEL (reference sequence). The CDR3 runs 12 residues.

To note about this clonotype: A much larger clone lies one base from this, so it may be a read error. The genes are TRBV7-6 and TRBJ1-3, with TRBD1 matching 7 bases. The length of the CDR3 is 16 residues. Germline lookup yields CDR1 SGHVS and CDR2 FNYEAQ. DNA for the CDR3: TGTGCCAACAGCTTGGGACAGAGGATCTCTGGAAACACCATATATTTT. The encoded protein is CANSLGQRISGNTIYF.

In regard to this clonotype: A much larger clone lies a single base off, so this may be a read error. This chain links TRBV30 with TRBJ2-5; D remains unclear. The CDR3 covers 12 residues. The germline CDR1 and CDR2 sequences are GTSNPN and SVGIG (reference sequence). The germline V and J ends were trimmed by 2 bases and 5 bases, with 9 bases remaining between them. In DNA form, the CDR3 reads TGTGCCTGGAGTAGGCAGCATGAGACCCAGTACTTC. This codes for CAWSRQHETQYF.

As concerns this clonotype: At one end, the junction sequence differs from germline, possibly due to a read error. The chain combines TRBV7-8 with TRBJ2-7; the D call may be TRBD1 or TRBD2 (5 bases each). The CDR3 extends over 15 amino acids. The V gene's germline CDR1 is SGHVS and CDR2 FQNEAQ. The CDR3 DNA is TGCGCCAGCAGCTCCGAGGGCAGGGCCCCCTACGAGCAGTACTTC. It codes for CASSSEGRAPYEQYF.

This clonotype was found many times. Here the CDR3 reads CASSALATQSSYNEQFF. CDR3 DNA sequence: TGTGCCAGTAGTGCACTAGCGACACAGAGCTCCTACAATGAGCAGTTCTTC. The chain uses TRBV19 and TRBJ2-1; 7 nucleotides line up with TRBD2. V gave up 5 bases and J gave up 0 bases; unmatched junction bases: 10. From germline, CDR1 is LNHDA and CDR2 SQIVND (reference sequence). The CDR3 runs 17 residues. The complete variable domain, with remaining parts taken from reference TRBV19 and TRBJ2-1, reads DGGITQSPKYLFRKEGQNVTLSCEQNLNHDAMYWYRQDPGQGLRLIYYSQIVNDFQKGDIAEGYSVSREKKESFPLTVTSAQKNPTAFYLCASSALATQSSYNEQFFGPGTRLTVL.

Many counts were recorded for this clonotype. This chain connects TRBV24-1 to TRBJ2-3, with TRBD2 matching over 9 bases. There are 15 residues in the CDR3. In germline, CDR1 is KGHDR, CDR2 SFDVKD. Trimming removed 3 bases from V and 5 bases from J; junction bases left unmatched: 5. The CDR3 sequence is CATSDIAGGRDTQYF. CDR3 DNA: TGTGCCACCAGTGATATCGCGGGGGGGAGAGATACGCAGTATTTT.

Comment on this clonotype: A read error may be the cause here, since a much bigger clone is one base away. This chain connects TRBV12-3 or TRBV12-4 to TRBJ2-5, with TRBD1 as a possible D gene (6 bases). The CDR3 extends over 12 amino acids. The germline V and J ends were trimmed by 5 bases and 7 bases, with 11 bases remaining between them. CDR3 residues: CASSTGSGTQYF. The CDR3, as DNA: TGTGCCAGCAGTACAGGGTCGGGGACCCAGTACTTC.

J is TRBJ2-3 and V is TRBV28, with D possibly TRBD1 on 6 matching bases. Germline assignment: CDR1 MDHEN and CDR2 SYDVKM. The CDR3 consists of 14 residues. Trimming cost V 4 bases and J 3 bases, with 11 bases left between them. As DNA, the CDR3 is TGTGCCAGCAGTTGGGGCAGGGGAACAGATACGCAGTATTTT. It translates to CASSWGRGTDTQYF.

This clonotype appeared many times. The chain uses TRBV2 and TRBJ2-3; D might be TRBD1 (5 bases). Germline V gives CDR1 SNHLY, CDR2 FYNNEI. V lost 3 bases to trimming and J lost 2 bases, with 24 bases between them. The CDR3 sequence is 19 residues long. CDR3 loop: CASSDLSGILPNPTDTQYF. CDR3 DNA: TGTGCCAGCAGTGACCTTTCAGGGATTCTACCTAACCCCACAGATACGCAGTATTTT.

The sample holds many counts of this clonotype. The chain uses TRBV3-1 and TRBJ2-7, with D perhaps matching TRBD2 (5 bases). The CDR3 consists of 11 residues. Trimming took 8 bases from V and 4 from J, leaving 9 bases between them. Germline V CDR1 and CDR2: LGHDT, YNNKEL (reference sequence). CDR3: CASARGYEQYF. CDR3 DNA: TGTGCCAGCGCACGCGGGTACGAGCAGTACTTC.

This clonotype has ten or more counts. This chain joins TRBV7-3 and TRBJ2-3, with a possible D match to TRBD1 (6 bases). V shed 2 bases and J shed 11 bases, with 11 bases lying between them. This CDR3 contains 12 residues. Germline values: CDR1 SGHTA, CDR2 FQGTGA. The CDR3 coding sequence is TGTGCCAGCAGCTTACGGGCAGGGGAGCAGTATTTT. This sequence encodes CASSLRAGEQYF.

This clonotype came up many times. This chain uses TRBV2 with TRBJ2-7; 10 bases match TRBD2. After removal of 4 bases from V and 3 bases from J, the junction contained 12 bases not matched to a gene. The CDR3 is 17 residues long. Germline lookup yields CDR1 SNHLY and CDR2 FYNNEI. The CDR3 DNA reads TGTGCCAGCAGTGGGTGGAGAGCGGGAGGGCCCCACTACGAGCAGTACTTC. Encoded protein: CASSGWRAGGPHYEQYF.

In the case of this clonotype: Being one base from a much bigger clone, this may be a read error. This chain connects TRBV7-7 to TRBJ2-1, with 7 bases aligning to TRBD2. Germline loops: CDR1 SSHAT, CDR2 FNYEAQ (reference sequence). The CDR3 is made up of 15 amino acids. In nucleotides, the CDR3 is TGTGCTAGCAGCTTGAGCGGGGACTCCTACAATGAGCAGCTCTTC. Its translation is CASSLSGDSYNEQLF.

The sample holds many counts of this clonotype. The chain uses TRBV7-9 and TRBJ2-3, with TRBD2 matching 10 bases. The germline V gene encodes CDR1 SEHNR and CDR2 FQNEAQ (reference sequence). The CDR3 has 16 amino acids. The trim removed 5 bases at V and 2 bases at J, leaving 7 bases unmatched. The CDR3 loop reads CASSPGTSEHTDTQYF. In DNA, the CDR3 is TGTGCCAGCAGCCCCGGGACTAGCGAACACACAGATACGCAGTATTTT.

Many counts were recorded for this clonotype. CDR3 in amino acids: CASSFRIASGTGETQYF. The DNA of the CDR3 is TGTGCCAGCAGCTTCAGAATAGCTAGCGGGACCGGGGAGACCCAGTACTTC. The V gene is TRBV7-9, the J gene TRBJ2-5, with TRBD2 matching over 9 bases. V dropped 3 bases and J dropped 5; count of bases not matched to a gene: 13. The CDR3 totals 17 residues. Germline CDR1 is SEHNR and CDR2 is FQNEAQ (reference sequence). The variable domain in full, with the rest retrieved from reference TRBV7-9 and TRBJ2-5, is DTGVSQNPRHKITKRGQNVTFRCDPISEHNRLYWYRQTLGQGPEFLTYFQNEAQLEKSRLLSDRFSAERPKGSFSTLEIQRTEQGDSAMYLCASSFRIASGTGETQYFGPGTRLLVL.

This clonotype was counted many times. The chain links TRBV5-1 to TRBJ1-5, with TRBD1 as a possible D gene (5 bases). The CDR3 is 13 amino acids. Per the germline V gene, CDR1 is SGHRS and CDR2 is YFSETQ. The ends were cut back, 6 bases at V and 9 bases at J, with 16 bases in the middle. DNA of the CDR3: TGCGCCAGCAAGGACAACACCGAAGGGCCCCAGCATTTT. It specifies CASKDNTEGPQHF.

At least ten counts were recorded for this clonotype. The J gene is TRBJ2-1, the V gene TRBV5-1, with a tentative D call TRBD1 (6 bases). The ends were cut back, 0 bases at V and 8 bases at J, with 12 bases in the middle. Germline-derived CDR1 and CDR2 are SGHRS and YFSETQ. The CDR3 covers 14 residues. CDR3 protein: CASSLGIPGDEQFF. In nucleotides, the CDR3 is TGCGCCAGCAGCTTGGGGATCCCAGGGGATGAGCAGTTCTTC.

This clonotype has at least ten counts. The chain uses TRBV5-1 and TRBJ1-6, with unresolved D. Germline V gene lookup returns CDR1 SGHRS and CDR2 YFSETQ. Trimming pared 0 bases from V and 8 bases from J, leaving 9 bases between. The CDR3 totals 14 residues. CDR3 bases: TGCGCCAGCAGCTTGGCTAACAGCGATTCACCCCTCCACTTT. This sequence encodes CASSLANSDSPLHF.

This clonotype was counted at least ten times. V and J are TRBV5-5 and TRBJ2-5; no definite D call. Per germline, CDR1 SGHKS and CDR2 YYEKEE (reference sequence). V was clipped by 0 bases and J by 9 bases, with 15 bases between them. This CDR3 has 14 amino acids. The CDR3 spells CASSLDVGTTAQYF. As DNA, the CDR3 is TGTGCCAGCAGCTTGGACGTAGGCACCACGGCCCAGTACTTC. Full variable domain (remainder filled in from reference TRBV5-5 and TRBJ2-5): DAGVTQSPTHLIKTRGQQVTLRCSPISGHKSVSWYQQVLGQGPQFIFQYYEKEERGRGNFPDRFSARQFPNYSSELNVNALLLGDSALYLCASSLDVGTTAQYFGPGTRLLVL.

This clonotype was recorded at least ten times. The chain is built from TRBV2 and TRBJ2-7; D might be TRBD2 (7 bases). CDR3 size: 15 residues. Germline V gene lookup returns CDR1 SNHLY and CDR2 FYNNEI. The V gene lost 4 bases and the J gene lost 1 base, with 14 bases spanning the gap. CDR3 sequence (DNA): TGTGCCAGCAGTGTCGGCGGGGGCTGGTCCTACGAGCAGTACTTC. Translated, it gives CASSVGGGWSYEQYF.

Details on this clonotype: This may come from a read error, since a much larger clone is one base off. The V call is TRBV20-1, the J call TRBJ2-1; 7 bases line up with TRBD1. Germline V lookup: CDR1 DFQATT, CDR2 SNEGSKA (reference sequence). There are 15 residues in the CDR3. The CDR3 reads CSSRTGAYPYNEQLF. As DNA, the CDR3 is TGCAGTTCCCGGACAGGAGCGTATCCCTACAATGAGCAGCTCTTC.

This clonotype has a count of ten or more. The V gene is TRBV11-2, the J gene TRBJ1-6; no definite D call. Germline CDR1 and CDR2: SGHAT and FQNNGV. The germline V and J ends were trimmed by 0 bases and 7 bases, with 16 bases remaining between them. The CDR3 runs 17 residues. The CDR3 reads CASSLDIGASWNSPLHF. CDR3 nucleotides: TGTGCCAGCAGCTTAGACATCGGCGCCTCCTGGAATTCACCCCTCCACTTT.